Listed here are 28 T cell receptor beta chains from one sample, sequenced in a study of beta chain features in type 1 diabetes. What was sequenced were expressed TCRB transcripts, since all of the isolated RNA had been reverse transcribed. Measured with immunoSEQ multiplex PCR; TCRdb has only the in-frame clones, and not every one. The data show under 250,000 clones, 25% to 30% seen once. Sequencing was done on a sample of central memory CD4+ T cells from blood. Receptor source: a man aged 25-40 years in good health.

In its sample, this clone was seen a few times. This chain joins TRBV18 and TRBJ1-2; TRBD1 might be the D (6 bases). Germline V gene data show CDR1 as KGHSH and CDR2 as LQKENI. V lost 6 bases to trimming and J lost 7 bases, with 18 bases between them. This CDR3 is 14 amino acids long. For the CDR3, the DNA is TGTGCCAGCTCGCCATCCGGACAGCCTGGTGGCTACACCTTC. Protein sequence: CASSPSGQPGGYTF.

This clone occurred a few times. The J gene is TRBJ2-1, the V gene TRBV7-2, with a tentative D call TRBD1 (6 bases). The CDR3 sequence is 13 residues long. V dropped 5 bases and J dropped 9 bases, with 14 bases sitting between them. The germline V gene has CDR1 SGHTA and CDR2 FQGNSA. The CDR3 loop reads CASSPLEGGEQFF. In DNA form, the CDR3 reads TGTGCCAGCAGCCCCTTGGAAGGGGGTGAGCAGTTCTTC.

The table lists this clone with a few counts. The V call is TRBV6-5, the J call TRBJ1-1; D is undetermined. The CDR3 sequence is 12 residues long. V lost 2 bases and J 11 bases, leaving 12 bases between the germline ends. Germline loops: CDR1 MNHEY, CDR2 SVGAGI. The CDR3 DNA is TGTGCCAGCAGTTACGAGGGCCTAGACGCTTTCTTT. Protein: CASSYEGLDAFF.

This clone appeared a few times. V and J are TRBV30 and TRBJ2-1; TRBD1 agrees at 10 bases. Germline loops: CDR1 GTSNPN, CDR2 SVGIG (reference sequence). After removal of 2 bases from V and 6 bases from J, the junction contained 7 bases not matched to a gene. The CDR3 extends over 15 amino acids. CDR3 amino acids: CAWSYTGQGLNEQFF. The CDR3 DNA reads as TGTGCCTGGAGTTATACGGGACAGGGGCTCAATGAGCAGTTCTTC. Together with reference TRBV30 and TRBJ2-1, the CDR3 gives the full variable domain: SQTIHQWPATLVQPVGSPLSLECTVEGTSNPNLYWYRQAAGRGLQLLFYSVGIGQISSEVPQNLSASRPQDRQFILSSKKLLLSDSGFYLCAWSYTGQGLNEQFFGPGTRLTVL.

The chain links TRBV20-1 to TRBJ2-1, with D perhaps TRBD2 (6 bases). The CDR3 spans 11 residues. Germline assignment: CDR1 DFQATT and CDR2 SNEGSKA (reference sequence). The V gene lost 5 bases and the J gene lost 8 bases, with 10 bases spanning the gap. CDR3 DNA: TGCAGTGCTGACCGGAGGGATGAGCAGTTCTTC. This sequence encodes CSADRRDEQFF.

In this sample, this clone turned up a few times. The chain has TRBV2 and TRBJ2-3; 11 bases are a match to TRBD2. The CDR3 is made up of 16 amino acids. J lost 0 bases, V lost 4 bases, and 3 bases had no gene match. Germline assignment: CDR1 SNHLY and CDR2 FYNNEI. The CDR3: CASSGWTSGSTDTQYF. CDR3 nucleotides: TGTGCCAGCAGTGGCTGGACTAGCGGGAGCACAGATACGCAGTATTTT.

V usage is TRBV29-1 and J usage is TRBJ1-5; 8 positions match TRBD1. V lost 4 bases, J lost 3 bases, and 2 bases stayed unmatched. The length of the CDR3 is 13 residues. CDR1 SQVTM and CDR2 ANQGSEA come from the germline V gene. The CDR3 protein is CSVGRGPNQPQHF. The CDR3 region has the DNA TGCAGCGTTGGCAGGGGGCCCAATCAGCCCCAGCATTTT.

The CDR3 is CASSLAPSRSTSEQFF. CDR3 DNA: TGTGCCAGCAGCTTAGCCCCCAGCCGCTCAACATCGGAGCAGTTCTTC. The rearrangement joins TRBV7-8 to TRBJ2-1; the D is unclear. V was trimmed by 0 bases and J by 10 bases, leaving 19 bases between them. Germline loops: CDR1 SGHVS, CDR2 FQNEAQ. The CDR3 loop spans 16 amino acids.

The chain links TRBV5-4 to TRBJ2-5; 7 nucleotides match TRBD2. The CDR3 runs to 13 residues. Germline lookup yields CDR1 SGHNT and CDR2 YYREEE (reference sequence). With 0 bases clipped from V and 6 bases from J, the junction kept 2 bases outside the gene matches. The DNA of the CDR3 is TGTGCCAGCAGCTTGGAAGCGGGGCAGACCCAGTACTTC. Translation: CASSLEAGQTQYF.

This clone was seen a few times. The V and J genes are TRBV5-4 and TRBJ1-2, with D unresolved. CDR3 length equals 12 residues. In germline, CDR1 is SGHNT, CDR2 YYREEE (reference sequence). V was cut by 0 bases and J by 6 bases, with 6 bases left in between. The CDR3 is CASSLGTDGYTF. CDR3 DNA: TGTGCCAGCAGCTTGGGGACCGATGGCTACACCTTC.

The rearrangement uses TRBV6-5 and TRBJ2-4; possibly TRBD1 for D (6 bases). Between the trimmed V and J ends, which lost 5 bases and 9 bases, there was a span of 17 bases. From germline, CDR1 is MNHEY and CDR2 SVGAGI. The CDR3 extends over 14 amino acids. CDR3 in DNA: TGTGCCAGCAGTCTGGGATTCCAAGGGGGCATTCAGTACTTC. This encodes CASSLGFQGGIQYF.

This clone came up many times. The chain links TRBV28 to TRBJ2-1; 10 positions agree with TRBD1. Per germline, CDR1 MDHEN and CDR2 SYDVKM. J gave up 6 bases and V 5 bases, and 7 bases lay outside the gene matches. The CDR3 is 15 residues long. The CDR3 nucleotides are TGTGCCAGCAGTCCCACCGGGACAGGGGCCAATGAGCAGTTCTTC. Translated, it gives CASSPTGTGANEQFF.

V and J are TRBV7-2 and TRBJ2-1; no definite D call. Trimming stripped 0 bases from V and 8 bases from J, with 5 bases between. This CDR3 comprises 12 residues. Per germline, CDR1 SGHTA and CDR2 FQGNSA. CDR3 protein: CASSLAKHEQFF. The DNA for the CDR3 is TGTGCCAGCAGCTTAGCTAAGCATGAGCAGTTCTTC.

This clone was seen ten or more times. The chain couples TRBV7-8 to TRBJ1-5; 8 bases line up with TRBD1. Trimming removed 5 bases from V and 2 bases from J; junction bases left unmatched: 11. The CDR3 extends over 17 amino acids. Germline values: CDR1 SGHVS, CDR2 FQNEAQ. CDR3 sequence reads: CASSPKWGQEGNQPQHF. The CDR3, as DNA: TGTGCCAGCAGCCCAAAGTGGGGACAGGAGGGCAATCAGCCCCAGCATTTT.

This clone was detected a few times. The sample has other DNA sequences that encode this CDR3 too. The genes are TRBV5-6 and TRBJ2-3; 15 bases map to TRBD2. Looked up from germline, CDR1 is SGHDT and CDR2 is YYEEEE. J lost 5 bases, V lost 4 bases, and 8 bases had no gene match. The CDR3 totals 17 residues. The CDR3 loop is CASSLGLAGGRGDTQYF. CDR3 DNA sequence: TGTGCCAGCAGCCTCGGACTAGCGGGAGGGAGAGGAGATACGCAGTATTTT.

This chain uses TRBV5-6 with TRBJ1-3; D is unresolved. The V end was cut by 6 bases, the J end by 4 bases, with 14 bases between. This CDR3 comprises 14 residues. Germline CDR1 reads SGHDT; CDR2 reads YYEEEE. CDR3: CASTGGGAGNTIYF. For the CDR3, the DNA is TGTGCCAGCACCGGAGGCGGTGCGGGAAACACCATATATTTT. Full variable domain (missing parts from reference TRBV5-6 and TRBJ1-3): DAGVTQSPTHLIKTRGQQVTLRCSPKSGHDTVSWYQQALGQGPQFIFQYYEEEERQRGNFPDRFSGHQFPNYSSELNVNALLLGDSALYLCASTGGGAGNTIYFGEGSWLTVV.

This clone was observed at least ten times. The chain links TRBV6-1 to TRBJ1-1, with D maybe TRBD1 (6 bases). Per germline, CDR1 MNHNS and CDR2 SASEGT. V was pared by 8 bases and J by 4 bases, with 11 bases between. The CDR3 runs to 12 residues. CDR3 nucleotides: TGTGCCAGCCTCATGGGGGCCACTGAAGCTTTCTTT. Amino acids: CASLMGATEAFF.

This clone came up a few times. The chain joins TRBV9 to TRBJ1-2; possible D gene TRBD1, 6 bases. CDR3 length: 12 residues. Germline V gene sequence: CDR1 SGDLS, CDR2 YYNGEE. Trimming left V 2 bases short and J 8 bases short, with 10 bases between. The DNA for the CDR3 is TGTGCCAGCAGCGTCGGGGGCGAAGGCTACACCTTC. Translated, it gives CASSVGGEGYTF.

The gene calls are TRBV11-3 and TRBJ2-1, with D perhaps given as TRBD1 or TRBD2 (5 bases each). Germline CDR1 reads SGHNT; CDR2 reads YENEEA. V shed 5 bases and J shed 11 bases, with 13 bases lying between them. The CDR3 covers 12 residues. DNA of the CDR3: TGTGCCAGCAGCCCCGGGACGGGGAAGCAGTTCTTC. Protein sequence: CASSPGTGKQFF.

With respect to this clone: The same CDR3 is also encoded by other DNA sequences in this sample. The CDR3 loop is CASLQRRGNTGELFF. CDR3 DNA sequence: TGTGCCAGCCTGCAGCGGAGGGGAAACACCGGGGAGCTGTTTTTT. The chain carries TRBV28 and TRBJ2-2, with a tentative D call TRBD2 (6 bases). Germline V gene sequence: CDR1 MDHEN, CDR2 SYDVKM. V was clipped by 8 bases and J by 2 bases, with 15 bases between them. The CDR3 runs to 15 residues.

The table lists this clone with a few counts. The rearrangement joins TRBV7-2 to TRBJ2-7; 14 nucleotides line up with TRBD2. V lost 2 bases to trimming and J lost 6 bases; unmatched junction nucleotides: 9. Germline lookup yields CDR1 SGHTA and CDR2 FQGNSA. The CDR3 covers 17 residues. CDR3 DNA: TGTGCCAGCAGCTTAACGGGACTAGCGGGAGAGAGTGTCGAGCAGTACTTC. This codes for CASSLTGLAGESVEQYF. The whole variable domain, filled in from reference TRBV7-2 and TRBJ2-7, reads GAGVSQSPSNKVTEKGKDVELRCDPISGHTALYWYRQSLGQGLEFLIYFQGNSAPDKSGLPSDRFSAERTGGSVSTLTIQRTQQEDSAVYLCASSLTGLAGESVEQYFGPGTRLTVT.

This clone showed up just a few times. The rearrangement uses TRBV11-2 and TRBJ1-1; D remains ambiguous. Deletions cut 0 bases from V and 1 base from J, with 12 bases between. Germline assignment: CDR1 SGHAT and CDR2 FQNNGV. This CDR3 has 16 residues. The CDR3 DNA sequence: TGTGCCAGCAGCTTAGAGGGGTGGATCTCGAACACTGAAGCTTTCTTT. This codes for CASSLEGWISNTEAFF. The full variable domain, its missing parts supplied by reference TRBV11-2 and TRBJ1-1, is EAGVAQSPRYKIIEKRQSVAFWCNPISGHATLYWYQQILGQGPKLLIQFQNNGVVDDSQLPKDRFSAERLKGVDSTLKIQPAKLEDSAVYLCASSLEGWISNTEAFFGQGTRLTVV.

This clone was seen many times. The chain employs TRBV7-2 and TRBJ2-7, with no clear D. Germline V gene sequence: CDR1 SGHTA, CDR2 FQGNSA. Trimming took 4 bases from V and 6 from J, leaving 13 bases between them. This CDR3 is 13 amino acids long. This CDR3 reads CASSSLGRFEQYF. The CDR3, as DNA: TGTGCCAGCAGCTCACTGGGCCGGTTCGAGCAGTACTTC.

The V and J genes are TRBV30 and TRBJ2-3, with D unclear. From germline, CDR1 is GTSNPN and CDR2 SVGIG (reference sequence). V was trimmed by 0 bases and J by 2 bases, leaving 3 bases between them. The CDR3 is 12 residues long. Written as DNA, the CDR3 is TGTGCCTGGAGTGTAACCACAGATACGCAGTATTTT. The encoded protein is CAWSVTTDTQYF.

A few counts support this clone. V gene TRBV29-1 combines with J gene TRBJ2-7, with D perhaps matching TRBD2 (7 bases). Germline lookup yields CDR1 SQVTM and CDR2 ANQGSEA. V lost 7 bases and J lost 5, with 21 bases in between. The CDR3 contains 14 residues. CDR3 region: CSAAGAGFSNEQYF. The CDR3 DNA follows: TGCAGCGCCGCGGGGGCAGGTTTTTCTAACGAGCAGTACTTC.

The V gene is TRBV9, the J gene TRBJ2-7; 13 nucleotides align to TRBD2. With V trimmed by 0 bases and J by 5 bases, 2 bases remained unmatched. The length of the CDR3 is 15 residues. Germline V gene lookup returns CDR1 SGDLS and CDR2 YYNGEE. CDR3 amino acids: CASSVGTSGSHEQYF. DNA for the CDR3: TGTGCCAGCAGCGTAGGGACTAGCGGGAGTCACGAGCAGTACTTC.

V and J are TRBV29-1 and TRBJ2-3; no reliable D call. Germline values: CDR1 SQVTM, CDR2 ANQGSEA. The length of the CDR3 is 14 residues. The ends were cut back, 4 bases at V and 1 base at J, with 12 bases in the middle. CDR3 nucleotide sequence: TGCAGCGTTGGAGAAGGCCGGGGCACAGATACGCAGTATTTT. Protein sequence: CSVGEGRGTDTQYF.

This clone was observed a handful of times. The V and J genes are TRBV5-4 and TRBJ2-1; a possible D gene is TRBD1 (6 bases). Trimming left V 5 bases short and J 4 bases short, with 16 bases between. The germline V gene has CDR1 SGHNT and CDR2 YYREEE (reference sequence). The CDR3 sequence is 15 residues long. The CDR3 is CASRSAGEIYNEQFF. The CDR3 DNA reads TGTGCCAGCAGATCGGCAGGGGAGATTTACAATGAGCAGTTCTTC.